Included here is one TCR beta chain sequence, with context. The target antigen is unknown. TCRdb reprocessed the reads via MiXCR and lists one record per CDR3 protein. The repertoire holds hundreds of thousands of distinct CDR3 sequences, with roughly 15% as singletons. These data come from a study of T cell repertoires in cytomegalovirus infection. For the study at large: CMV infection and matching HLA type were both indicated by public TCR beta signatures.

Study-level results: CMV carriers having the relevant HLA were flagged by cumulative public TCR beta family frequency. Clonotypes of TCR beta that were HLA-C-restricted and CMV-specific dominated the ex vivo response.

Sequencing input: PBMCs. The TCR comes from a human donor in good health (CMV status not recorded). Some clones in this sample may be carry-over from other donors' samples.

The CDR3 coding sequence is TGTGCCAGTGGGACCGGGGATACGCAGTATTTT. This translates into CASGTGDTQYF. The rearrangement uses TRBV28 and TRBJ2-3; D may be TRBD1 or TRBD2 (5 bases each). Trimming took 9 bases from V and 6 from J, leaving 10 bases between them. Germline V gene data show CDR1 as MDHEN and CDR2 as SYDVKM. The CDR3 length is 11 residues.